This T cell receptor (beta chain) stems from a study of blood T cell repertoires in COVID-19. Study information: COVID-19 samples, acute and convalescent, were from the United States, Italy and Spain. T cells, B-cell-depleted T cells, or PBMCs supplied cDNA or gDNA.

The CDR3 has 14 amino acids. Germline V gene sequence: CDR1 LGHDT, CDR2 YNNKEL (reference sequence). The V end was cut by 2 bases, the J end by 1 base, with 6 bases between. Original handling: Amplified reference gene primers provided the basis for estimating nucleated cell counts. Using immunoSEQ multiplex PCR, the repertoire was profiled, and TCRdb retains in-frame clones only, with some absent. V and J calls and clone size are those listed in that table; D and trimming were worked out from the DNA. The sample has around 100,000 clones, roughly 87% seen once. J is TRBJ2-1 and V is TRBV3-1 (or the pseudogene TRBV3-2); possibly TRBD1 for D (5 bases). This sequence was found in a woman older than 75 in a cohort sampled during active COVID-19. Sequencing used peripheral blood. The CDR3 region is CASSQQGSYNEQFF. The CDR3 coding sequence is TGTGCCAGCAGCCAACAGGGATCCTACAATGAGCAGTTCTTC.